One and the same sample provided the 28 T cell receptor beta chains below, sequenced in a study of T cell responses to AZD1222 COVID-19 vaccine. Sequencing used immunoSEQ multiplex PCR; TCRdb keeps in-frame clones, though not all of them. The sample includes 180,000 or so clones, roughly nine tenths of them seen just once. The sequencing used peripheral blood, collected 28 days after the second AZD1222 dose. The origin of the receptors is an adult who received the AZD1222 COVID-19 vaccine.

The J gene is TRBJ1-5, the V gene TRBV6-5; 10 nucleotides line up with TRBD1. The junction had 4 bases not matched to a gene; V was cut back by 6 bases and J by 2 bases. Germline assignment: CDR1 MNHEY and CDR2 SVGAGI. CDR3 size: 15 residues. The CDR3 bases are TGTGCCAGCAGGGACAGGGGGAAAGGCAATCAGCCCCAGCATTTT. It codes for CASRDRGKGNQPQHF.

The rearrangement uses TRBV11-1 and TRBJ2-3; unclear D gene. Per the germline V gene, CDR1 is SGHAT and CDR2 is FQDESV (reference sequence). V dropped 0 bases and J dropped 6 bases, with 10 bases sitting between them. This CDR3 has 14 amino acids. The CDR3 coding sequence is TGTGCCAGCAGCTTAGCCGTGTTCCAGGATACGCAGTATTTT. It codes for CASSLAVFQDTQYF.

This chain connects TRBV5-1 to TRBJ2-2; TRBD2 might be the D (7 bases). The CDR3 contains 15 residues. Trimming took off 5 bases at V and 6 bases at J, with 17 bases between the two ends. Germline V lookup: CDR1 SGHRS, CDR2 YFSETQ. In DNA, the CDR3 is TGCGCCAGCAGAGCCGGGGGGCCCCTCGCCGGGGAGCTGTTTTTT. It is translated as CASRAGGPLAGELFF.

The rearrangement joins TRBV2 to TRBJ1-5, with D maybe TRBD1 (5 bases). Trimming cost V 4 bases and J 2 bases, with 15 bases left between them. The CDR3 runs 16 residues. Germline CDR1 reads SNHLY; CDR2 reads FYNNEI. CDR3 sequence: CASSAMGLYRNQPQHF. CDR3 bases: TGTGCCAGCAGTGCCATGGGGCTGTATCGCAATCAGCCCCAGCATTTT.

This clone has more than one count but fewer than ten. V gene TRBV6-5 combines with J gene TRBJ2-1, with D unclear. V lost 0 bases, J lost 6 bases, and 0 bases lay in between. Germline V lookup: CDR1 MNHEY, CDR2 SVGAGI. The CDR3 totals 11 residues. Written as DNA, the CDR3 is TGTGCCAGCAGTTACTCCAATGAGCAGTTCTTC. As protein: CASSYSNEQFF.

This sequence joins TRBV2 and TRBJ1-6, with D perhaps TRBD1 (6 bases). Germline CDR1 is SNHLY and CDR2 is FYNNEI. This CDR3 is 15 amino acids long. V lost 4 bases and J 6 bases, leaving 13 bases between the germline ends. As DNA, the CDR3 is TGTGCCAGCAGTGGGGAACAGGGCGCTAATTCACCCCTCCACTTT. Protein product: CASSGEQGANSPLHF.

The chain combines TRBV7-9 with TRBJ2-3; possible D gene TRBD1, 7 bases. The CDR3 runs to 16 residues. The V end was cut by 4 bases, the J end by 2 bases, with 16 bases between. Per germline, CDR1 SEHNR and CDR2 FQNEAQ (reference sequence). CDR3 protein: CASSSSRGVSTDTQYF. The CDR3 DNA follows: TGTGCCAGCAGCTCCTCCAGGGGGGTGTCCACAGATACGCAGTATTTT.

The chain uses TRBV7-8 and TRBJ1-3, with unresolved D. Germline values: CDR1 SGHVS, CDR2 FQNEAQ. This CDR3 comprises 18 residues. Trimming took 1 base from V and 0 from J, leaving 16 bases between them. CDR3 residues: CASSLVTGRLLSGNTIYF. CDR3 bases: TGTGCCAGCAGCTTAGTTACTGGGCGCCTGCTCTCTGGAAACACCATATATTTT.

The chain joins TRBV5-4 to TRBJ1-2; D gene unclear. The CDR3 spans 15 residues. V was clipped by 4 bases and J by 4 bases, with 17 bases between them. Germline V gene data show CDR1 as SGHNT and CDR2 as YYREEE (reference sequence). For the CDR3, the DNA is TGTGCCAGCAGCCGGGGAATTTCCTCATTCTATGGCTACACCTTC. It codes for CASSRGISSFYGYTF. The whole variable domain, filled in from reference TRBV5-4 and TRBJ1-2, reads ETGVTQSPTHLIKTRGQQVTLRCSSQSGHNTVSWYQQALGQGPQFIFQYYREEENGRGNFPPRFSGLQFPNYSSELNVNALELDDSALYLCASSRGISSFYGYTFGSGTRLTVV.

This sequence joins TRBV4-2 and TRBJ2-2; a weak D match, TRBD2 (5 bases). Germline lookup yields CDR1 LGHNA and CDR2 YNFKEQ. The CDR3 sequence is 15 residues long. With 2 bases removed from V and 6 bases from J, the gap between germline ends came to 13 bases. The CDR3 DNA is TGTGCCAGCAGCCAAATTGGAGGTAGCCCCGGGGAGCTGTTTTTT. Encoded protein: CASSQIGGSPGELFF.

Only one count was recorded for this clone. The chain combines TRBV7-9 with TRBJ2-5; 9 bases are shared with TRBD1. The trim removed 4 bases at V and 5 bases at J, leaving 8 bases unmatched. The CDR3 contains 15 residues. Germline CDR1 is SEHNR and CDR2 is FQNEAQ (reference sequence). The CDR3 bases are TGTGCCAGCAGCTCCGTCACAGGGGGCTTGGAGACCCAGTACTTC. This gives the protein CASSSVTGGLETQYF. Variable domain in full (rest from reference TRBV7-9 and TRBJ2-5): DTGVSQNPRHKITKRGQNVTFRCDPISEHNRLYWYRQTLGQGPEFLTYFQNEAQLEKSRLLSDRFSAERPKGSFSTLEIQRTEQGDSAMYLCASSSVTGGLETQYFGPGTRLLVL.

The chain combines TRBV11-3 with TRBJ2-1; 11 nucleotides match TRBD1. J was trimmed by 7 bases and V by 3 bases; bases with no gene match: 2. This CDR3 has 14 residues. Germline CDR1 and CDR2: SGHNT and YENEEA. Written as DNA, the CDR3 is TGTGCCAGCAGCTTCGGACAGGGGGCAAATGAGCAGTTCTTC. Protein sequence: CASSFGQGANEQFF.

The chain joins TRBV5-1 to TRBJ2-5; TRBD2 aligns across 11 bases. V shed 0 bases and J 1 base; nucleotides not matched to a gene: 8. The CDR3 runs 18 residues. Germline lookup yields CDR1 SGHRS and CDR2 YFSETQ. CDR3 in DNA: TGCGCCAGCAGCTTGGGGCTAGCGGGAGGCCGGCCCCAAGAGACCCAGTACTTC. Its protein product is CASSLGLAGGRPQETQYF.

The chain combines TRBV7-3 with TRBJ2-1, with TRBD2 matching over 8 bases. The CDR3 contains 16 residues. V lost 5 bases and J lost 8; bases outside the gene matches: 14. The germline gives CDR1 SGHTA, CDR2 FQGTGA. This CDR3 is CASSPVGGLGEYEQFF. The DNA for the CDR3 is TGTGCCAGCAGCCCCGTCGGGGGACTAGGGGAATATGAGCAGTTCTTC.

The chain combines TRBV24-1 with TRBJ2-2; D gene unclear. V was trimmed by 3 bases and J by 8 bases, leaving 12 bases between them. The CDR3 covers 14 residues. Germline assignment: CDR1 KGHDR and CDR2 SFDVKD. The CDR3 DNA follows: TGTGCCACCAGTGATGGTCCCAAGCAAGGGGAGCTGTTTTTT. Amino acids: CATSDGPKQGELFF.

The rearrangement links TRBV6-5 to TRBJ2-5, with D unresolved. Germline assignment: CDR1 MNHEY and CDR2 SVGAGI. This CDR3 has 13 residues. V gave up 6 bases and J gave up 5 bases, with 13 bases separating them. The CDR3: CASRDQYTETQYF. The CDR3 DNA sequence: TGTGCCAGCAGGGACCAGTACACTGAGACCCAGTACTTC.

The J gene is TRBJ2-7, the V gene TRBV7-2; possible D gene TRBD2, 6 bases. The V gene lost 5 bases and the J gene lost 3 bases, with 17 bases spanning the gap. Germline CDR1 and CDR2: SGHTA and FQGNSA. This CDR3 comprises 15 residues. The CDR3, as DNA: TGTGCCAGCAGCCCCAGGGCGGGATCTTTCTACGAGCAGTACTTC. This gives the protein CASSPRAGSFYEQYF. The full variable domain, completed using reference TRBV7-2 and TRBJ2-7, is GAGVSQSPSNKVTEKGKDVELRCDPISGHTALYWYRQSLGQGLEFLIYFQGNSAPDKSGLPSDRFSAERTGGSVSTLTIQRTQQEDSAVYLCASSPRAGSFYEQYFGPGTRLTVT.

The V call is TRBV7-2, the J call TRBJ2-3, with D perhaps TRBD2 (5 bases). Germline CDR1 SGHTA, CDR2 FQGNSA. The germline V and J ends were trimmed by 5 bases and 5 bases, with 17 bases remaining between them. The CDR3 loop spans 15 amino acids. CDR3 nucleotide sequence: TGTGCCAGCAGCGCCGGGGTGTGGTCGGGAGATACGCAGTATTTT. Amino acids: CASSAGVWSGDTQYF.

V usage is TRBV27 and J usage is TRBJ2-2; D perhaps matches TRBD2 (5 bases). The V gene's germline CDR1 is MNHEY and CDR2 SMNVEV (reference sequence). Trimming took 2 bases from V and 4 from J, leaving 14 bases between them. The CDR3 totals 16 residues. The CDR3 region is CASSLIRGDGTGELFF. The DNA for the CDR3 is TGTGCCAGCAGTTTAATTCGGGGAGACGGCACCGGGGAGCTGTTTTTT.

The chain recombines TRBV27 with TRBJ2-7; 7 bases map to TRBD2. This CDR3 contains 18 residues. After removal of 4 bases from V and 2 bases from J, the junction contained 17 bases not matched to a gene. CDR1 MNHEY and CDR2 SMNVEV come from the germline V gene (reference sequence). The CDR3 DNA sequence: TGTGCCAGCAGTTCCGTCGGATTAGGGCGGGAGACCCCCTACGAGCAGTACTTC. Protein sequence: CASSSVGLGRETPYEQYF.

The chain combines TRBV19 with TRBJ2-7, with D perhaps assigned TRBD1 or TRBD2 (7 bases each). Germline V gene lookup returns CDR1 LNHDA and CDR2 SQIVND (reference sequence). Trimming removed 6 bases at V and 5 bases at J, with 14 bases between. The CDR3 is made up of 13 amino acids. The CDR3 region has the DNA TGTGCCAGTAGCCAGGGAGGGGGCCACGAGCAGTACTTC. It encodes CASSQGGGHEQYF.

This chain links TRBV5-4 with TRBJ1-1; TRBD1 might be the D (6 bases). Germline V gene data show CDR1 as SGHNT and CDR2 as YYREEE (reference sequence). The CDR3 extends over 15 amino acids. V shed 0 bases and J shed 1 base, with 10 bases lying between them. The CDR3 sequence is CASSLGTDQNTEAFF. For the CDR3, the DNA is TGTGCCAGCAGCTTGGGGACAGATCAGAACACTGAAGCTTTCTTT.

The rearrangement uses TRBV30 and TRBJ2-4, with 9 bases that match TRBD1. The ends lost 4 bases at V and 3 bases at J; junction bases unmatched: 7. This CDR3 comprises 15 residues. CDR1 GTSNPN and CDR2 SVGIG come from the germline V gene (reference sequence). In DNA, the CDR3 is TGTGCCTGGAACGTGGACAGGGGTAACAAAAACATTCAGTACTTC. It is translated as CAWNVDRGNKNIQYF.

The J gene is TRBJ1-2, the V gene TRBV6-1; D is uncertain. Trimming pared 1 base from V and 3 bases from J, leaving 9 bases between. Germline CDR1 and CDR2: MNHNS and SASEGT. The length of the CDR3 is 14 residues. In DNA form, the CDR3 reads TGTGCCAGCAGTGAAGTCCGGGGTGACTATGGCTACACCTTC. Translated, it gives CASSEVRGDYGYTF.

The V gene is TRBV7-2, the J gene TRBJ1-1; D uncertain. Deletions cut 1 base from V and 3 bases from J, with 12 bases between. Per the germline V gene, CDR1 is SGHTA and CDR2 is FQGNSA. The CDR3 extends over 15 amino acids. CDR3 nucleotides: TGTGCCAGCAGCTTAGGGCTGGGTGGGGACACTGAAGCTTTCTTT. This translates into CASSLGLGGDTEAFF.

The genes are TRBV12-3 or TRBV12-4 and TRBJ1-2; D unclear. V lost 7 bases and J lost 4, with 13 bases in between. CDR3 size: 13 residues. CDR3: CASTNGPGYGYTF. Written as DNA, the CDR3 is TGTGCCAGCACCAACGGACCCGGCTATGGCTACACCTTC.

J is TRBJ2-3 and V is TRBV25-1; D unresolved. The CDR3 consists of 14 residues. Germline V gene lookup returns CDR1 MGHDK and CDR2 SYGVNS. The V end lost 3 bases, the J end lost 7 bases, and 14 bases lay between the germline ends. CDR3 nucleotide sequence: TGTGCCAGCAGTGAGTCCCTCGATTTTAATACGCAGTATTTT. Translation: CASSESLDFNTQYF.

The genes are TRBV2 and TRBJ2-7; either TRBD1 or TRBD2 may fit D (5 bases each). This CDR3 is built from 14 residues. V lost 6 bases, J lost 0 bases, and 12 bases lay in between. Germline V gives CDR1 SNHLY, CDR2 FYNNEI. CDR3 DNA: TGTGCCAGCAGGGGTCGGGGCCACTCCTACGAGCAGTACTTC. Translation: CASRGRGHSYEQYF.